The source of this T cell receptor (beta chain) is a study of shared clonotypes between healthy human individuals. As for the study in general: There were three CD4 naive, three CD4 memory, two CD8 naive and one CD8 memory plates per donor.

A note on this clone: Antigen unknown.

The data were produced by immunoSEQ multiplex PCR, yet TCRdb's version contains in-frame clones alone and is incomplete. This table has roughly 400,000 clones, approximately 96% appearing once. General study results and limits: A reduction in generation probabilities was seen for non-shared clonotypes relative to those shared by all four donors.

The healthy adult donors were HIV-negative and reported no recent acute infections or vaccinations. CD45RO+ cells were combined with CCR7-negative CD45RA+ TemRA cells to form CD8 memory. The TCR was taken from a man aged 25 to 40 in good health. Sequencing was done on a sample of memory CD8+ T cells sorted from blood. Noted subset: CD45RO+ cells pooled with CCR7-negative TemRA cells.

CDR3 region: CASGEGSGANVLTF. The CDR3 region has the DNA TGTGCCAGCGGAGAGGGATCTGGGGCCAACGTCCTGACTTTC. The genes are TRBV11-2 and TRBJ2-6, with D possibly being TRBD2 (5 bases). CDR3 length equals 14 residues. CDR1 is SGHAT and CDR2 is FQNNGV in the germline V gene. V gave up 8 bases and J gave up 1 base, with 9 bases separating them.